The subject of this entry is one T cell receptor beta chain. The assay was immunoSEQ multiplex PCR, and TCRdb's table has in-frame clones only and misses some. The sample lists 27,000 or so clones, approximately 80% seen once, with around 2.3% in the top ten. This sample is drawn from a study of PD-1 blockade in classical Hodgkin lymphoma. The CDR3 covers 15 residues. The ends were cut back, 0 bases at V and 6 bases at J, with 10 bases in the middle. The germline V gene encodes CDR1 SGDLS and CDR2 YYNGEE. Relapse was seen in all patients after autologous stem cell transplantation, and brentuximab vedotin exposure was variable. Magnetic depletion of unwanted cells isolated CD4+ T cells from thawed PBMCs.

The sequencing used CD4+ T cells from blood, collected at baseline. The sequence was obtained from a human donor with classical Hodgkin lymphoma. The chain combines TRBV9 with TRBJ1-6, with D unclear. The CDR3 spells CASSVAPGFNSPLHF. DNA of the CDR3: TGTGCCAGCAGCGTAGCCCCAGGATTTAATTCACCCCTCCACTTT.